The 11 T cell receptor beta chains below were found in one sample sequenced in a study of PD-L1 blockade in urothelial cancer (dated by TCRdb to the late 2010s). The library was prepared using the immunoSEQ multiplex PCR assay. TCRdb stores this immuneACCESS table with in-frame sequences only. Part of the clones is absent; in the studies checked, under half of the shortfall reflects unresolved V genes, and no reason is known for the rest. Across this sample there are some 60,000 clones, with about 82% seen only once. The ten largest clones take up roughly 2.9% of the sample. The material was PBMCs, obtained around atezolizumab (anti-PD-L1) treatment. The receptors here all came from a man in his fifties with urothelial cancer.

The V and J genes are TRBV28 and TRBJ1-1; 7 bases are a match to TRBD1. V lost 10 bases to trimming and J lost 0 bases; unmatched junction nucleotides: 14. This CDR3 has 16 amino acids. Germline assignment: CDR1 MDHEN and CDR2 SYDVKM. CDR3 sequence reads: CATQSRPGQLNTEAFF. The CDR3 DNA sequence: TGTGCCACCCAGTCCAGGCCGGGACAGTTGAACACTGAAGCTTTCTTT.

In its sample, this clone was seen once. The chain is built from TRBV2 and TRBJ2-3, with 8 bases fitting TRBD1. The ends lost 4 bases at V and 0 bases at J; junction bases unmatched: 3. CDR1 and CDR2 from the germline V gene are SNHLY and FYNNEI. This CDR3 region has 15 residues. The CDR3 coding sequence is TGTGCCAGCAGTGGGGGGACAGGTAGCACAGATACGCAGTATTTT. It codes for CASSGGTGSTDTQYF.

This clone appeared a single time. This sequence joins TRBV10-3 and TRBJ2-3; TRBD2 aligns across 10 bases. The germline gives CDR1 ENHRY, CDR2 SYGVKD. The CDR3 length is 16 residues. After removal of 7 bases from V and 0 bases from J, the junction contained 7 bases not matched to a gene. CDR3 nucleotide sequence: TGTGCCATCAAGCTTGAGACTAGCGGGAGCACAGATACGCAGTATTTT. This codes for CAIKLETSGSTDTQYF.

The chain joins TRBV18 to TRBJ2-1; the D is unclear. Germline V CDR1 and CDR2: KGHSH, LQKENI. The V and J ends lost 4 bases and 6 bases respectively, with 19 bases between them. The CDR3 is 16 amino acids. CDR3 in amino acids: CASSLGAAQGANEQFF. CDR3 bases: TGTGCCAGCTCACTTGGTGCGGCACAAGGAGCCAATGAGCAGTTCTTC.

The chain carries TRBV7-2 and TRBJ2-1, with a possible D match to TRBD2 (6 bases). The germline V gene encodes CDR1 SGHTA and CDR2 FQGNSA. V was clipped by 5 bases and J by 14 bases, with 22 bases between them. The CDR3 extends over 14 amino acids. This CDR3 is CASSLVSRGTGEFF. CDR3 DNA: TGTGCCAGCAGCCTAGTTTCTCGCGGGACGGGGGAGTTCTTC.

Here the CDR3 reads CASSEDRGRGETQYF. CDR3 nucleotide sequence: TGTGCCAGCAGTGAGGACAGGGGTCGAGGAGAGACCCAGTACTTC. The chain joins TRBV2 to TRBJ2-5; 9 nucleotides align to TRBD1. This CDR3 has 15 residues. After removal of 3 bases from V and 4 bases from J, the junction contained 6 bases not matched to a gene. Germline V gene sequence: CDR1 SNHLY, CDR2 FYNNEI.

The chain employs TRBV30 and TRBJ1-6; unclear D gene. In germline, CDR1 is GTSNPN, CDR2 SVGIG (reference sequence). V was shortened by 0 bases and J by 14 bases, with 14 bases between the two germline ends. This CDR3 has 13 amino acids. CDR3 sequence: CAWSVLEGQALHF. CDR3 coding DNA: TGTGCCTGGAGTGTACTGGAGGGTCAGGCCCTCCACTTT.

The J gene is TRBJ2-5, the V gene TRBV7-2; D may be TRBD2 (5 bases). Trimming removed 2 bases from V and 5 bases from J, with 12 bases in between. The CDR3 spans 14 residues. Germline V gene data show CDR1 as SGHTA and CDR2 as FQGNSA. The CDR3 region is CASSLSGIEETQYF. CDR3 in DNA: TGTGCCAGCAGCTTATCCGGGATAGAGGAGACCCAGTACTTC.

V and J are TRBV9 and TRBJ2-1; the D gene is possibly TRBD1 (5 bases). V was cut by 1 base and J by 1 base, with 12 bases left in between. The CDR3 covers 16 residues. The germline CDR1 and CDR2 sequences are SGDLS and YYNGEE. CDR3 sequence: CASSVLQGRSYNEQFF. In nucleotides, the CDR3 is TGTGCCAGCAGCGTACTCCAGGGAAGGTCCTACAATGAGCAGTTCTTC.

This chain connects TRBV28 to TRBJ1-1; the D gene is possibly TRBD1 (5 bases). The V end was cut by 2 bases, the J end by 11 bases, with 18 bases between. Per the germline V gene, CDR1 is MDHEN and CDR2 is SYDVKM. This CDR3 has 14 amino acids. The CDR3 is CASSLGRGGLTAFF. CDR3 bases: TGTGCCAGCAGTTTAGGGCGCGGGGGTCTGACGGCTTTCTTT.

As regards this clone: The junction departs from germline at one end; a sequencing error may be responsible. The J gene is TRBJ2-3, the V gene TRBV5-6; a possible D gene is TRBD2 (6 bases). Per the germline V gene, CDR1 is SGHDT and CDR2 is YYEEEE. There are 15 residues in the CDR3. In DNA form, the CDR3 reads TGTGCCAGCAGCTTGGGCCCCACTAGCACGGATACGCAGTATTTT. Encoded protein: CASSLGPTSTDTQYF.